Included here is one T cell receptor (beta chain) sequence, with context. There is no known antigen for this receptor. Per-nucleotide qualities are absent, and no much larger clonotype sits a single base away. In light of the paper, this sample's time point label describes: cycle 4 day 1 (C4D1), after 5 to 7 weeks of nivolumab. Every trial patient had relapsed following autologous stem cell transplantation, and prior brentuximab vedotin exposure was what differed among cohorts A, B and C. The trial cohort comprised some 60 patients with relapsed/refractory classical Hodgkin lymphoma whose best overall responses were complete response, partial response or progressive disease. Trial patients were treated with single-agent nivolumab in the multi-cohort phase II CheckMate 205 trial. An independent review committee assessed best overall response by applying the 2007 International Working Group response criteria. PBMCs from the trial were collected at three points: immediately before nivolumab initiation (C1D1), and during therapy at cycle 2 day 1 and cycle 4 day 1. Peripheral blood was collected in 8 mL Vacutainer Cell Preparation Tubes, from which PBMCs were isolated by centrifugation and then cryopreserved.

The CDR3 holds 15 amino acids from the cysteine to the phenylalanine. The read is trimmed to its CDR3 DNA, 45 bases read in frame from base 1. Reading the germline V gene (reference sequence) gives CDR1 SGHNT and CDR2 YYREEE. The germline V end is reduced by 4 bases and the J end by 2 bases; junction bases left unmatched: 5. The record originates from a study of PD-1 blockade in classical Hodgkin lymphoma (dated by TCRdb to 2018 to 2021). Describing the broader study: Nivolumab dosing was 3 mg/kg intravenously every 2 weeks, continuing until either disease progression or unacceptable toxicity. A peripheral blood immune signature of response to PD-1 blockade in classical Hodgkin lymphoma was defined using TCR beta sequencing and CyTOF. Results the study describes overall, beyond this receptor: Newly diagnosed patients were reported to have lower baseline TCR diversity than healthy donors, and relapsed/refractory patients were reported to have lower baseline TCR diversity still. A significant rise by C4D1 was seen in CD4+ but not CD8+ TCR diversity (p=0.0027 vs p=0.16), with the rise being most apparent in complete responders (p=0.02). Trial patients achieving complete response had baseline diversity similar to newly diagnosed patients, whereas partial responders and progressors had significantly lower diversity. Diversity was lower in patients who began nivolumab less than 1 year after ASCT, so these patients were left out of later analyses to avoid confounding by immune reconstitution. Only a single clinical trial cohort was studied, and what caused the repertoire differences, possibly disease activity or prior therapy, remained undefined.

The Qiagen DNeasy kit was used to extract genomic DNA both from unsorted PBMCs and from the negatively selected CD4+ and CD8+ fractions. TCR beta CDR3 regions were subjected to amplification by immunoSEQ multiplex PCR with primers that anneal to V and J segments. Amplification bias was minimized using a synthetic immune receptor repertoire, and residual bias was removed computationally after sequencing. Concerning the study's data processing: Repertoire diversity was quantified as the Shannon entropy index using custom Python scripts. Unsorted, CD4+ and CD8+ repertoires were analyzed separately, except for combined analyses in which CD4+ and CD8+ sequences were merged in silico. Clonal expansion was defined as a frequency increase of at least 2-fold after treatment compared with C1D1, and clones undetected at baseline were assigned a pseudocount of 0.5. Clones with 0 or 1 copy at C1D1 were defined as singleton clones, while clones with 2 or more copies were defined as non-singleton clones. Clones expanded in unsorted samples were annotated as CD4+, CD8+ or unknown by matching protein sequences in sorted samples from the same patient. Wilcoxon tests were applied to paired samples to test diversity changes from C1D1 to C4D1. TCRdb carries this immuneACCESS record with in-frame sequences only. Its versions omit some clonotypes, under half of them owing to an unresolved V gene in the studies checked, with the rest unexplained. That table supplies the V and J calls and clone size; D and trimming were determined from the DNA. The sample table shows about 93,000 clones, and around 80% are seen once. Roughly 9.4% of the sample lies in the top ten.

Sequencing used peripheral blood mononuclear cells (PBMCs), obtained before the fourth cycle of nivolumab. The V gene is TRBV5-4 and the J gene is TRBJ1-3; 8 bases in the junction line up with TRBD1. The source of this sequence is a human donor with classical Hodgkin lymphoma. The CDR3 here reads CASSTLTGAGNTIYF. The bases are TGTGCCAGCAGCACCCTGACAGGGGCTGGAAACACCATATATTTT.